Below, 10 T cell receptor beta chains from the same sample are listed, as sequenced in a study of CD8 T cells in Susac syndrome. A quantity of about 0.5 to 1 ug RNA underwent reverse transcription using random hexamers. One entry per CDR3 protein, called by TCRdb with MiXCR from the immunoSEQ multiplex PCR reads. Seen here are under 200,000 distinct CDR3 sequences, roughly 95% observed once, and the top ten hold less than 0.2%. Sequenced sample: CD8+ T cells from PBMCs. These receptors were collected from a human donor with multiple sclerosis.

The chain recombines TRBV6-5 with TRBJ2-7, with D perhaps being TRBD1 or TRBD2 (5 bases each). The CDR3 contains 15 residues. Germline-derived CDR1 and CDR2 are MNHEY and SVGAGI. Trimming pared 7 bases from V and 3 bases from J, leaving 19 bases between. The CDR3 DNA sequence: TGTGCCAGCAAACCAACAGGAGGCCAAAACTACGAGCAGTACTTC. It codes for CASKPTGGQNYEQYF.

V is TRBV3-1 and J is TRBJ2-7, with D hard to call. V shed 4 bases and J shed 3 bases, with 19 bases lying between them. CDR1 and CDR2 (germline): LGHDT, YNNKEL (reference sequence). The CDR3 runs 16 residues. CDR3 loop: CASSPDPQPSLYEQYF. As DNA, the CDR3 is TGTGCCAGCAGCCCCGACCCACAGCCCTCCCTCTACGAGCAGTACTTC.

The chain recombines TRBV12-3 or TRBV12-4 with TRBJ2-1; 12 bases match TRBD2. V lost 4 bases to trimming and J lost 2 bases; unmatched junction nucleotides: 0. The CDR3 has 15 amino acids. The CDR3 DNA follows: TGTGCCAGCAGTTGGACTAGCGGGGCCTACAATGAGCAGTTCTTC. As protein: CASSWTSGAYNEQFF.

CDR3 in DNA: TGCAGCGTTGTGTTTGCCGGGACGGCTAAAACACTTTACAATGAGCAGTTCTTC. Translated: CSVVFAGTAKTLYNEQFF. This chain links TRBV29-1 with TRBJ2-1, with D perhaps given as TRBD1 or TRBD2 (5 bases each). V was trimmed by 4 bases and J by 4 bases, leaving 26 bases between them. CDR3 size: 18 residues. Germline CDR1 is SQVTM and CDR2 is ANQGSEA.

This sequence joins TRBV29-1 and TRBJ1-2; D possibly corresponds to TRBD1 (5 bases). The V gene lost 4 bases and the J gene lost 3 bases, with 9 bases spanning the gap. This CDR3 comprises 12 residues. Germline-derived CDR1 and CDR2 are SQVTM and ANQGSEA. The CDR3 loop is CSVVGGDYGYTF. The CDR3 DNA follows: TGCAGCGTTGTCGGGGGTGACTATGGCTACACCTTC. The variable domain in full, with the rest retrieved from reference TRBV29-1 and TRBJ1-2, is SAVISQKPSRDICQRGTSLTIQCQVDSQVTMMFWYRQQPGQSLTLIATANQGSEATYESGFVIDKFPISRPNLTFSTLTVSNMSPEDSSIYLCSVVGGDYGYTFGSGTRLTVV.

V is TRBV2 and J is TRBJ2-3; unclear D gene. The CDR3 runs to 16 residues. Germline CDR1 is SNHLY and CDR2 is FYNNEI. The ends were cut back, 0 bases at V and 3 bases at J, with 13 bases in the middle. The CDR3 sequence: CASSEALPTTTDTQYF. The CDR3 coding sequence is TGTGCCAGCAGTGAAGCGCTTCCTACGACGACAGATACGCAGTATTTT.

This clonotype was counted between two and nine times. The chain recombines TRBV27 with TRBJ2-1; tentatively, D is TRBD2 (5 bases). V was clipped by 5 bases and J by 8 bases, with 7 bases between them. CDR1 MNHEY and CDR2 SMNVEV come from the germline V gene (reference sequence). The CDR3 sequence is 11 residues long. This CDR3 reads CASSEGYEQFF. CDR3 coding DNA: TGTGCCAGCAGTGAGGGCTATGAGCAGTTCTTC.

Only one count was recorded for this clonotype. The chain employs TRBV7-9 and TRBJ2-1; D is perhaps TRBD1 (5 bases). The length of the CDR3 is 15 residues. Germline lookup yields CDR1 SEHNR and CDR2 FQNEAQ (reference sequence). V lost 1 base and J lost 8, with 15 bases in between. CDR3 sequence: CASSLVLGVGHEQFF. CDR3 nucleotide sequence: TGTGCCAGCAGCTTAGTGTTGGGCGTGGGGCATGAGCAGTTCTTC.

V and J are TRBV7-9 and TRBJ2-1; D uncertain. Between the trimmed V and J ends, which lost 7 bases and 3 bases, there was a span of 7 bases. Germline CDR1 SEHNR, CDR2 FQNEAQ (reference sequence). The CDR3 totals 12 residues. Here the CDR3 DNA reads TGTGCCAGCACGATGGGCTACAATGAGCAGTTCTTC. It is translated as CASTMGYNEQFF.

J is TRBJ2-7 and V is TRBV11-1, with D perhaps TRBD1 (5 bases). Trimming cost V 5 bases and J 6 bases, with 14 bases left between them. CDR3 length equals 13 residues. Per germline, CDR1 SGHAT and CDR2 FQDESV (reference sequence). The chain's CDR3 is CASSPAPGSEQYF. The CDR3 coding sequence is TGTGCCAGCAGCCCAGCGCCAGGGTCCGAGCAGTACTTC.